This passage covers 15 T cell receptor beta chains from one sample sequenced in a study of cytomegalovirus exposure and HLA in healthy donors. 60 Vbeta and 13 Jbeta primers were used in PCR. Clones were sequenced by immunoSEQ multiplex PCR, and TCRdb holds only the in-frame ones, with some missing. The sample has over 130,000 clones; roughly 79% are singletons. The sequenced sample consisted of PBMCs. These receptors were obtained from a man aged 25-45 years in good health and CMV-seropositive.

This rearrangement joins TRBV7-9 to TRBJ2-2; D ambiguous. V shed 4 bases and J shed 8 bases, with 11 bases lying between them. This CDR3 is 13 amino acids long. Germline-derived CDR1 and CDR2 are SEHNR and FQNEAQ (reference sequence). The CDR3 nucleotides read TGTGCCAGCAGCTCCCAGCCAGGTGGGGAGCTGTTTTTT. It encodes CASSSQPGGELFF.

This clone has only a few counts. This chain uses TRBV2 with TRBJ2-7; 8 bases agree with TRBD2. Germline CDR1 reads SNHLY; CDR2 reads FYNNEI. The CDR3 is 16 amino acids. V gave up 6 bases and J gave up 6 bases; unmatched junction bases: 16. In DNA form, the CDR3 reads TGTGCCAGCAGCCTTATTCCGTCGGGACTAGTAACCGAGCAGTACTTC. Residues: CASSLIPSGLVTEQYF.

The chain links TRBV7-9 to TRBJ1-6; 7 nucleotides align to TRBD1. Germline assignment: CDR1 SEHNR and CDR2 FQNEAQ (reference sequence). The trim removed 4 bases at V and 6 bases at J, leaving 6 bases unmatched. This CDR3 has 15 residues. CDR3 amino acids: CASSSRDRSNSPLHF. In nucleotides, the CDR3 is TGTGCCAGCAGCTCCCGGGACAGAAGTAATTCACCCCTCCACTTT.

The chain couples TRBV28 to TRBJ2-3, with unresolved D. Germline V gives CDR1 MDHEN, CDR2 SYDVKM. Trimming pared 3 bases from V and 1 base from J, leaving 8 bases between. The CDR3 sequence is 14 residues long. The CDR3 loop is CASSFWPGTDTQYF. The DNA of the CDR3 is TGTGCCAGCAGTTTTTGGCCCGGCACAGATACGCAGTATTTT.

J is TRBJ2-1 and V is TRBV18, with D unclear. Germline CDR1 reads KGHSH; CDR2 reads LQKENI. The CDR3 consists of 13 residues. Deletions cut 3 bases from V and 11 bases from J, with 14 bases between. The CDR3 DNA sequence: TGTGCCAGCTCACCGCCCAGGCCAGGCAAGCAGTTCTTC. It specifies CASSPPRPGKQFF.

This clone was counted ten times or more. The gene calls are TRBV5-5 and TRBJ2-7; D is ambiguous. The CDR3 sequence is 13 residues long. The V gene's germline CDR1 is SGHKS and CDR2 YYEKEE (reference sequence). Between the trimmed V and J ends, which lost 0 bases and 0 bases, there was a span of 4 bases. CDR3 loop: CASSLGSSYEQYF. DNA of the CDR3: TGTGCCAGCAGCTTGGGCAGCTCCTACGAGCAGTACTTC.

The J gene is TRBJ2-5, the V gene TRBV6-6; 11 bases line up with TRBD2. The CDR3 consists of 16 residues. Germline assignment: CDR1 MNHNY and CDR2 SVGAGI (reference sequence). Unmatched junction bases numbered 3, after V lost 1 base and J lost 2 bases. CDR3 nucleotide sequence: TGTGCCAGCAGTTACTTTACTAGCGGGGGTCAAGAGACCCAGTACTTC. Its protein is CASSYFTSGGQETQYF.

The chain combines TRBV5-8 with TRBJ1-5; TRBD1 agrees at 10 bases. The germline V gene encodes CDR1 SGHTS and CDR2 YDEGEE. The CDR3 length is 14 residues. Losses at the gene ends were 4 bases for V and 9 bases for J; bases not matched to a gene: 7. CDR3 protein: CASSTGQGFGPQHF. CDR3 DNA: TGTGCCAGCAGCACGGGACAGGGGTTTGGGCCCCAGCATTTT. The variable domain in full, completed from reference TRBV5-8 and TRBJ1-5, reads EAGVTQSPTHLIKTRGQQATLRCSPISGHTSVYWYQQALGLGLQFLLWYDEGEERNRGNFPPRFSGRQFPNYSSELNVNALELEDSALYLCASSTGQGFGPQHFGDGTRLSIL.

CDR3 in DNA: TGTGCCAGCAGCCCGGGGACTAGGATCGATACGCAGTATTTT. Amino acids: CASSPGTRIDTQYF. This sequence joins TRBV9 and TRBJ2-3, with 8 bases identical to TRBD2. J gave up 6 bases and V 4 bases, and 7 bases lay outside the gene matches. The V gene's germline CDR1 is SGDLS and CDR2 YYNGEE. The CDR3 is made up of 14 amino acids.

This clone was seen only a few times. The rearrangement uses TRBV6-1 and TRBJ1-1; D is unresolved. Per the germline V gene, CDR1 is MNHNS and CDR2 is SASEGT. The CDR3 contains 14 residues. V was shortened by 2 bases and J by 0 bases, with 7 bases between the two germline ends. Here the CDR3 reads CASSEWPVNTEAFF. Here the CDR3 DNA reads TGTGCCAGCAGTGAATGGCCAGTGAACACTGAAGCTTTCTTT.

J is TRBJ2-3 and V is TRBV5-1, with a weak D call TRBD1 (5 bases). The CDR3 consists of 14 residues. Trimming stripped 1 base from V and 6 bases from J, with 12 bases between. Germline CDR1 is SGHRS and CDR2 is YFSETQ. In nucleotides, the CDR3 is TGCGCCAGCAGCTTGACGGCAGGGATCGATACGCAGTATTTT. Protein sequence: CASSLTAGIDTQYF.

The chain employs TRBV7-2 and TRBJ2-3; 7 nucleotides align to TRBD2. CDR3 size: 16 residues. The trim removed 4 bases at V and 2 bases at J, leaving 9 bases unmatched. CDR1 and CDR2 from the germline V gene are SGHTA and FQGNSA. The DNA for the CDR3 is TGTGCCAGCAGCTCCTTGGGCGCGGGGGTCACAGATACGCAGTATTTT. It yields the protein CASSSLGAGVTDTQYF.

This chain connects TRBV2 to TRBJ2-5, with 10 bases lining up with TRBD1. Germline CDR1 reads SNHLY; CDR2 reads FYNNEI. The CDR3 is made up of 16 amino acids. V was pared by 6 bases and J by 2 bases, with 9 bases of the junction left unmatched. In nucleotides, the CDR3 is TGTGCCAGCAGGGGGGCTATGGACAGGGGGCAAGAGACCCAGTACTTC. It codes for CASRGAMDRGQETQYF.

The chain links TRBV7-6 to TRBJ1-5; D gene ambiguous. V was clipped by 4 bases and J by 4 bases, with 14 bases between them. Germline values: CDR1 SGHVS, CDR2 FNYEAQ. There are 15 residues in the CDR3. The DNA for the CDR3 is TGTGCCAGCAGCTCATGGGGAGTAGTTAATCAGCCCCAGCATTTT. This codes for CASSSWGVVNQPQHF.

CDR3 amino acids: CASSFPGWREYETQYF. In nucleotides, the CDR3 is TGTGCCAGCAGTTTCCCGGGCTGGCGGGAGTACGAGACCCAGTACTTC. The chain has TRBV28 and TRBJ2-5; the match to TRBD2 covers 7 bases. This CDR3 is 16 amino acids long. The V segment lost 3 bases and the J segment 5 bases; nucleotides outside the gene matches: 12. CDR1 MDHEN and CDR2 SYDVKM come from the germline V gene.